This T cell receptor beta chain was found in a study of early T cells in non-severe SARS-CoV-2 infection. The study's findings and limits: Anti-spike CD8 specificities were favored by VDJdb matching, whose results missed private and CD4 specificities.

TCRdb fed the 5' RACE reads into MiXCR, producing one record per CDR3 protein. The top ten clones hold around a fifth of a sample with roughly 120,000 distinct CDR3 sequences, 14% to 15% of them seen once. A note on this clonotype: The antigen is not known.

V was clipped by 9 bases and J by 8 bases, with 22 bases between them. The CDR3 spans 14 residues. Germline CDR1 and CDR2: MNHNS and SASEGT. This sequence joins TRBV6-1 and TRBJ1-2; D remains unclear. The sequence derives from an adult who was a healthcare worker with PCR-confirmed SARS-CoV-2 infection or an uninfected control (not recorded which). Material for sequencing was whole blood. CDR3 amino acids: CASGPDGHLGGYTF. The DNA for the CDR3 is TGTGCCAGTGGCCCTGACGGGCATCTGGGAGGCTACACCTTC.